This TCR beta chain was captured in a study of CD8+CD57+ T cells in acquired aplastic anemia. Across the whole study: Sorted CD4+ and CD8+ cells gave a mean 3.2 ug DNA, range about 0.2 to 27.4 ug. Broader study findings: For CD8+ Simpson's diversity, patients and controls showed no significant difference.

Note on this clonotype: What it recognizes is unknown.

The germline CDR1 and CDR2 sequences are MDHEN and SYDVKM. The V end was cut by 8 bases, the J end by 8 bases, with 18 bases between. The CDR3 is 13 residues long. Genomic DNA constituted the template upon which TCR beta VDJ and CDR3 profiling was performed. TCRdb re-derived calls from the reads in MiXCR, one entry per CDR3 protein. Of 200,000 or so distinct CDR3 sequences in the sample, approximately 48% were seen once. Individuals selected for sequencing had exhibited CD8+CD57+ cell expansion on flow cytometry. The material sequenced was sorted CD4+, CD8+, or CD8+CD57+ T cells (not recorded which) from PBMCs. This TCR was recovered from a human donor with aplastic anemia. This sequence joins TRBV28 and TRBJ1-2; D perhaps matches TRBD1 (5 bases). The CDR3 reads CASADPGLWGYTF. The CDR3 DNA reads TGTGCCAGCGCCGATCCGGGACTATGGGGCTACACCTTC.